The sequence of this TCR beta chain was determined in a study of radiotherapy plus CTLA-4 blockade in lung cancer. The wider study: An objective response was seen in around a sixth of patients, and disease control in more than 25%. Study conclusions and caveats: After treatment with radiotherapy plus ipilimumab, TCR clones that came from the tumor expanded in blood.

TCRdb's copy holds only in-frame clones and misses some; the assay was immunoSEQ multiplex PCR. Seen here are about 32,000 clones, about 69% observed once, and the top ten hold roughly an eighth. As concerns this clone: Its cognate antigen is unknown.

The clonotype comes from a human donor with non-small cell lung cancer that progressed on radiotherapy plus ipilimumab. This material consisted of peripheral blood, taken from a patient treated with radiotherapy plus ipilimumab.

The CDR3 DNA sequence: TGTGCCAGCGCGCTAGATATCTCGCGAAAGACCTATGGCTACACCTTC. This codes for CASALDISRKTYGYTF. The chain uses TRBV5-5 and TRBJ1-2; D is undetermined. There are 16 residues in the CDR3. V was clipped by 7 bases and J by 4 bases, with 23 bases between them. Germline CDR1 and CDR2: SGHKS and YYEKEE (reference sequence). Filled out from reference TRBV5-5 and TRBJ1-2, the complete variable domain reads DAGVTQSPTHLIKTRGQQVTLRCSPISGHKSVSWYQQVLGQGPQFIFQYYEKEERGRGNFPDRFSARQFPNYSSELNVNALLLGDSALYLCASALDISRKTYGYTFGSGTRLTVV.